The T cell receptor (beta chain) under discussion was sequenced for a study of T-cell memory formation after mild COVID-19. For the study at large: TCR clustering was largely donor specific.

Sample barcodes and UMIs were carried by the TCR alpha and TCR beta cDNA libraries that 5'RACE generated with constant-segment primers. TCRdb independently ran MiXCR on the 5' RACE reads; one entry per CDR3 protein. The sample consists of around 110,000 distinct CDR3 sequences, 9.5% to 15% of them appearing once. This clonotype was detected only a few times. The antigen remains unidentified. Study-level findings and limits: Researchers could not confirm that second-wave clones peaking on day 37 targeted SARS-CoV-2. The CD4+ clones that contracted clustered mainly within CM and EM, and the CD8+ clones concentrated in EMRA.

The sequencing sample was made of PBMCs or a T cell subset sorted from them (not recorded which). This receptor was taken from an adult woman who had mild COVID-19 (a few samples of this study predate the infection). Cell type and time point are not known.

CDR3 in amino acids: CASSPPSGGTYNEQFF. The CDR3 nucleotides read TGTGCCAGCAGCCCTCCTAGCGGGGGAACTTACAATGAGCAGTTCTTC. This chain connects TRBV12-3 or TRBV12-4 to TRBJ2-1, with 10 bases matching TRBD2. V lost 6 bases, J lost 4 bases, and 9 bases stayed unmatched. CDR3 length equals 16 residues.